Listed here are 21 T cell receptor beta chains from one sample, sequenced in a study of cytomegalovirus exposure and HLA in healthy donors. The study ran its PCR with 60 Vbeta and 13 Jbeta primers. The method was immunoSEQ multiplex PCR; TCRdb's version includes in-frame clones alone and lacks a portion of them. The sample has 150,000 to 200,000 clones; roughly 75% are singletons. Sequencing was done on a sample of PBMCs. Receptors originate from a woman between 40 and 55 years old in good health and CMV-seropositive.

This clone occurred a few times. The chain is built from TRBV7-2 and TRBJ2-5; no clear D. V was trimmed by 6 bases and J by 3 bases, leaving 8 bases between them. Germline V gives CDR1 SGHTA, CDR2 FQGNSA. CDR3 length: 12 amino acids. The CDR3 DNA is TGTGCCAGCAGTCAACGGGAAGAGACCCAGTACTTC. This gives the protein CASSQREETQYF. The full variable domain, rest sourced from reference TRBV7-2 and TRBJ2-5, is GAGVSQSPSNKVTEKGKDVELRCDPISGHTALYWYRQSLGQGLEFLIYFQGNSAPDKSGLPSDRFSAERTGGSVSTLTIQRTQQEDSAVYLCASSQREETQYFGPGTRLLVL.

This clone was counted only a few times. V usage is TRBV4-1 and J usage is TRBJ2-5, with TRBD2 identical over 7 bases. The ends lost 0 bases at V and 3 bases at J; junction bases unmatched: 7. The V gene's germline CDR1 is MGHRA and CDR2 YSYEKL. This CDR3 comprises 16 residues. The CDR3 DNA reads TGCGCCAGCAGCCAAGATTGGGCTAGCGGAGAAGAGACCCAGTACTTC. Its protein is CASSQDWASGEETQYF.

The chain has TRBV7-9 and TRBJ2-7; 10 bases are a match to TRBD1. Germline-derived CDR1 and CDR2 are SEHNR and FQNEAQ (reference sequence). J was trimmed by 2 bases and V by 5 bases; bases with no gene match: 15. This CDR3 region has 18 residues. CDR3: CASSLPDRGSLQPYEQYF. The CDR3 DNA follows: TGTGCCAGCAGCCTGCCGGACAGGGGGAGCCTGCAACCCTACGAGCAGTACTTC. Full variable domain (missing parts from reference TRBV7-9 and TRBJ2-7): DTGVSQNPRHKITKRGQNVTFRCDPISEHNRLYWYRQTLGQGPEFLTYFQNEAQLEKSRLLSDRFSAERPKGSFSTLEIQRTEQGDSAMYLCASSLPDRGSLQPYEQYFGPGTRLTVT.

The V and J genes are TRBV29-1 and TRBJ1-1; 8 bases are a match to TRBD1. The CDR3 sequence is 12 residues long. Germline-derived CDR1 and CDR2 are SQVTM and ANQGSEA. Germline trimming cut 3 bases from V and 4 bases from J; bases unmatched to any gene: 1. DNA for the CDR3: TGCAGCGTTGAGCAGGGGGCCACTGAAGCTTTCTTT. Its translation is CSVEQGATEAFF.

The V gene is TRBV25-1, the J gene TRBJ2-5; 12 bases are a match to TRBD2. Trimming at V came to 2 bases and at J to 5 bases, leaving 6 bases not matched to a gene. CDR1 and CDR2 (germline): MGHDK, SYGVNS. This CDR3 contains 16 residues. The CDR3 protein is CASSERKTSGSETQYF. The CDR3 bases are TGTGCCAGCAGTGAAAGGAAGACTAGCGGGAGTGAGACCCAGTACTTC.

This clone was found a few times. This chain connects TRBV7-9 to TRBJ2-2, with TRBD2 identical over 13 bases. V shed 5 bases and J 3 bases; nucleotides not matched to a gene: 6. Germline V gives CDR1 SEHNR, CDR2 FQNEAQ (reference sequence). The CDR3 is made up of 17 amino acids. The CDR3 loop is CASSPGLAGAYTGELFF. Written as DNA, the CDR3 is TGTGCCAGCAGCCCCGGACTAGCGGGAGCGTACACCGGGGAGCTGTTTTTT.

The chain employs TRBV6-1 and TRBJ1-2; tentatively, D is TRBD1 (5 bases). Trimming removed 2 bases from V and 5 bases from J, with 9 bases in between. The CDR3 has 13 residues. Looked up from germline, CDR1 is MNHNS and CDR2 is SASEGT. CDR3 DNA sequence: TGTGCCAGCAGTGAAACAGGCGGTTATGGCTACACCTTC. Protein: CASSETGGYGYTF.

The chain joins TRBV27 to TRBJ2-5, with 7 bases matching TRBD1. The CDR3 runs to 14 residues. The germline V gene encodes CDR1 MNHEY and CDR2 SMNVEV (reference sequence). Germline trimming cut 6 bases from V and 5 bases from J; bases unmatched to any gene: 9. The CDR3 bases are TGTGCCAGCAGGCCTGGACAGGTGCTGGAGACCCAGTACTTC. Encoded protein: CASRPGQVLETQYF.

The chain links TRBV19 to TRBJ2-6; 7 nucleotides agree with TRBD1. V was pared by 6 bases and J by 3 bases, with 5 bases of the junction left unmatched. In germline, CDR1 is LNHDA, CDR2 SQIVND (reference sequence). This CDR3 comprises 15 residues. CDR3 nucleotides: TGTGCCAGTAGCTCCACAGGGGATGGGGCCAACGTCCTGACTTTC. It specifies CASSSTGDGANVLTF.

This chain connects TRBV7-2 to TRBJ2-1; tentatively, D is TRBD1 (6 bases). The germline V gene encodes CDR1 SGHTA and CDR2 FQGNSA. CDR3 length: 16 amino acids. V lost 1 base and J 7 bases, leaving 17 bases between the germline ends. CDR3 coding DNA: TGTGCCAGCAGCTTAGAACGACGCGTAGGGGGTAATGAGCAGTTCTTC. Translated, it gives CASSLERRVGGNEQFF.

This clone has just one count. This CDR3 is CASSESQAGPYGYTF. In DNA form, the CDR3 reads TGCGCCAGCAGTGAGTCTCAAGCAGGCCCCTATGGCTACACCTTC. The genes are TRBV10-1 and TRBJ1-2, with D hard to call. V dropped 0 bases and J dropped 4 bases, with 12 bases sitting between them. CDR3 size: 15 residues. Looked up from germline, CDR1 is WNHNN and CDR2 is SYGVQD (reference sequence).

The chain combines TRBV5-5 with TRBJ2-7; 8 bases align to TRBD2. Germline V gene data show CDR1 as SGHKS and CDR2 as YYEKEE (reference sequence). The CDR3 extends over 15 amino acids. Germline trimming cut 0 bases from V and 0 bases from J; bases unmatched to any gene: 2. In DNA form, the CDR3 reads TGTGCCAGCAGCTTGGGAGCGGGAGTCTCCTACGAGCAGTACTTC. Its translation is CASSLGAGVSYEQYF.

The V and J genes are TRBV28 and TRBJ1-1, with 7 bases fitting TRBD1. CDR3 length equals 14 residues. Germline loops: CDR1 MDHEN, CDR2 SYDVKM. The J segment lost 7 bases and the V segment lost 6 bases, leaving 11 bases of the junction unmatched. The CDR3 coding sequence is TGTGCCAGCAGGAAGAACAGGGGAAGCTATGAAGCTTTCTTT. This translates into CASRKNRGSYEAFF. The whole variable domain, filled in from reference TRBV28 and TRBJ1-1, reads DVKVTQSSRYLVKRTGEKVFLECVQDMDHENMFWYRQDPGLGLRLIYFSYDVKMKEKGDIPEGYSVSREKKERFSLILESASTNQTSMYLCASRKNRGSYEAFFGQGTRLTVV.

CDR3 in amino acids: CASSPQGDTEAFF. In nucleotides, the CDR3 is TGCGCCAGCAGCCCGCAGGGGGACACTGAAGCTTTCTTT. The chain has TRBV5-1 and TRBJ1-1, with TRBD1 identical over 7 bases. This CDR3 contains 13 residues. Trimming took 4 bases from V and 3 from J; bases not matched to a gene: 3. CDR1 is SGHRS and CDR2 is YFSETQ in the germline V gene.

This rearrangement joins TRBV5-6 to TRBJ2-1, with a tentative D call TRBD1 (6 bases). This CDR3 region has 16 residues. The germline CDR1 and CDR2 sequences are SGHDT and YYEEEE. With 4 bases removed from V and 4 bases from J, the gap between germline ends came to 18 bases. CDR3 loop: CASSMQQGRFYNEQFF. The CDR3 DNA reads TGTGCCAGCAGCATGCAACAGGGAAGGTTTTACAATGAGCAGTTCTTC.

The chain has TRBV6-1 and TRBJ2-5; a possible D gene is TRBD2 (5 bases). Looked up from germline, CDR1 is MNHNS and CDR2 is SASEGT. The CDR3 has 14 amino acids. V lost 6 bases and J 1 base, leaving 12 bases between the germline ends. The CDR3 protein is CASRPSGPQETQYF. The CDR3 DNA follows: TGTGCCAGCAGGCCGAGCGGTCCCCAAGAGACCCAGTACTTC.

This sequence joins TRBV7-2 and TRBJ2-5; 13 bases map to TRBD2. The J call may be mistaken, given a closer DNA end match to TRBJ2-7. The CDR3 contains 17 residues. The germline V gene encodes CDR1 SGHTA and CDR2 FQGNSA. CDR3 protein: CASSLGTSGSGGYEQYF. The DNA for the CDR3 is TGTGCCAGCAGCTTAGGGACTAGCGGGAGTGGTGGCTACGAGCAGTACTTC.

V gene TRBV5-6 combines with J gene TRBJ1-1; tentatively, D is TRBD1 (6 bases). Between the trimmed V and J ends, which lost 4 bases and 3 bases, there was a span of 19 bases. Germline V lookup: CDR1 SGHDT, CDR2 YYEEEE. CDR3 length: 16 residues. This chain's CDR3 is CASSVAGALSDTEAFF. The DNA for the CDR3 is TGTGCCAGCAGCGTCGCAGGGGCTCTGTCCGACACTGAAGCTTTCTTT.

V and J are TRBV5-5 and TRBJ1-5; the D is unclear. The CDR3 consists of 16 residues. V was clipped by 1 base and J by 0 bases, with 11 bases between them. The germline V gene encodes CDR1 SGHKS and CDR2 YYEKEE (reference sequence). This chain's CDR3 is CASSLQHGYSNQPQHF. The CDR3, as DNA: TGTGCCAGCAGCTTGCAACACGGGTATAGCAATCAGCCCCAGCATTTT.

The V gene is TRBV28, the J gene TRBJ1-5, with 8 positions matching TRBD1. This CDR3 region has 12 residues. Germline lookup yields CDR1 MDHEN and CDR2 SYDVKM. V was clipped by 11 bases and J by 5 bases; unmatched bases: 5. The CDR3 spells CAAGTGDQPQHF. In DNA form, the CDR3 reads TGTGCCGCGGGGACAGGAGATCAGCCCCAGCATTTT.

The genes are TRBV4-1 and TRBJ1-2; D call uncertain. Per the germline V gene, CDR1 is MGHRA and CDR2 is YSYEKL. Trimming pared 0 bases from V and 3 bases from J, leaving 8 bases between. The CDR3 length is 14 residues. CDR3 nucleotides: TGCGCCAGCAGCCAAGAGTCGTCAGACTATGGCTACACCTTC. It is translated as CASSQESSDYGYTF.